This is a list of T cell receptor beta chains from one sample in a study of blood T cell repertoires in COVID-19. The protocol was immunoSEQ multiplex PCR, while the TCRdb copy is restricted to in-frame clones and leaves out a portion. The table shows over 200,000 clones, with under 90% occurring only once. The specimen sequenced was peripheral blood. All receptors come from a man in his 60s who had recovered from COVID-19. The CDR3 runs from the conserved cysteine through the conserved F or W. The D gene is left open where the match is weak. Clone size is stated in some rows and not others, as once, few, many or a class when expanded.

cdr3_nt cdr3_aa d_call clone_size j_call v_call
TGTGCCAGCTCACCAAGGCCAGGGGAAACTGAAGCTTTCTTT CASSPRPGETEAFF - - TRBJ1-1 TRBV18
TGTGCCAGCAGTTCCCTGGGACAACGATCCTACGAGCAGTACTTC CASSSLGQRSYEQYF - - TRBJ2-7 TRBV27
TGTGCCAGTGGAGGGCAGGGGGCCGGCGAGCAGTACTTC CASGGQGAGEQYF TRBD1 - TRBJ2-7 TRBV19
TGTGCCAGCAGGACCGGGACTGGCAACACAGATACGCAGTATTTT CASRTGTGNTDTQYF - - TRBJ2-3 TRBV2
TGCGCCAGCAGTCAATGCCGGGAGGGCGAGCAGTACTTC CASSQCREGEQYF TRBD2 - TRBJ2-7 TRBV23-1
TGCAGTGCCAGACGCGGCGGGGAGCTGTTTTTT CSARRGGELFF - - TRBJ2-2 TRBV20-1
TGTGCCAGTAGTGCCCTCGCTAGCGGAAACTACAATGAGCAGTTCTTC CASSALASGNYNEQFF TRBD2 - TRBJ2-1 TRBV19
TGTGCCAGCAGCTCGGCGGGACTGACCACTGAAGCTTTCTTT CASSSAGLTTEAFF - - TRBJ1-1 TRBV5-4
TGTGCCAGCAGCGTAGATGCCGGACTTAACTATGGCTACACCTTC CASSVDAGLNYGYTF - - TRBJ1-2 TRBV9
TGTGCCAGCAGCGCGATTGCCGGTATGAACACTGAAGCTTTCTTT CASSAIAGMNTEAFF - - TRBJ1-1 TRBV9
TGTGCCAGCAGTACAGGGGGGAACTATGGCTACACCTTC CASSTGGNYGYTF TRBD1 - TRBJ1-2 TRBV6-4
TGTGCCAGCAGTTTAAGGTCAGGGTGGGAAAAACTGTTTTTT CASSLRSGWEKLFF - - TRBJ1-4 TRBV28
TGTGCCAGTAGTCCCAACATCAATGAGCAGTTCTTC CASSPNINEQFF - - TRBJ2-1 TRBV19
TGCGCCAGCAGCCGGGCTAGCGGGGGGGCCTGGGAGACCCAGTACTTC CASSRASGGAWETQYF TRBD2 - TRBJ2-5 TRBV5-1
TGTGCCAGCAGACGGTTTAATGAAAAACTGTTTTTT CASRRFNEKLFF - - TRBJ1-4 TRBV6-5
TGTGCCAGCAGTTACCGGGGGACAGGGGTGGATTCACCCCTCCACTTT CASSYRGTGVDSPLHF TRBD1 - TRBJ1-6 TRBV6-5
TGTGCCAGCAGCTTGGCGGGACTAGCGGGAGGATCAGATACGCAGTATTTT CASSLAGLAGGSDTQYF TRBD2 - TRBJ2-3 TRBV5-6
TGCGCCAGCAGCTTCGGACAGGAGGCCGGGGAGCTGTTTTTT CASSFGQEAGELFF TRBD1 - TRBJ2-2 TRBV5-1
TGTGCCAGTACCCCCCTTCTTCGACAGACCACAACTAATGAAAAACTGTTTTTT CASTPLLRQTTTNEKLFF - - TRBJ1-4 TRBV19
TGTGCCAGCAGCGAGATTACCAGGGACAGCGCCTATGGCTACACCTTC CASSEITRDSAYGYTF TRBD1 - TRBJ1-2 TRBV5-6
TGTGCCAGTAGTCTAATGTTAGCAGTCAGCTCCTACGAGCAGTACTTC CASSLMLAVSSYEQYF - - TRBJ2-7 TRBV19
TGCGCCAGCAGCCTCCTAACAGGGAACACCGGGGAGCTGTTTTTT CASSLLTGNTGELFF - - TRBJ2-2 TRBV4-3
TGTGCCAGCAGCCAAGTTACAGCGGGAGGCTACACCTTC CASSQVTAGGYTF - once TRBJ1-2 TRBV3-1/TRBV3-2
TGTGCCATTTGGCATCATCAGCCCCAGCATTTT CAIWHHQPQHF - - TRBJ1-5 TRBV3-1/TRBV3-2
TGTGCCAGCAGGATGAGGGGGCCGTACACCGGGGAGCTGTTTTTT CASRMRGPYTGELFF TRBD1 - TRBJ2-2 TRBV11-2